Described below is a single T cell receptor beta chain sequence and its context. Antigen: not known. The germline gives CDR1 LGHNA, CDR2 YNFKEQ. The CDR3 is made up of 15 amino acids. V gave up 5 bases and J gave up 5 bases; unmatched junction bases: 9. Expressed TCRB transcripts were sequenced after all isolated RNA was converted to cDNA. Here immunoSEQ multiplex PCR was the method, and the copy in TCRdb shows in-frame clones only, minus some. The sample has about 270,000 clones; more than 13% are singletons. This sample was included in a study of beta chain features in type 1 diabetes. The overall study: Patients were similar to healthy donors in age and gender (as well as in cell yields). Findings and caveats of the study: More deletions and fewer insertions at VDJ junctions were found in patients with type 1 diabetes. A moderate, significant TCRB CDR3 shortening appeared in type 1 diabetes across four CD4+ subsets.

This clonotype originated in a man aged 30 to 39 with type 1 diabetes. Input material: naive CD4+ T cells from blood. V and J are TRBV4-2 and TRBJ2-5, with 9 positions matching TRBD2. CDR3 coding DNA: TGTGCCAGCAGCACACCAGCGGGAGGCCGGGAGACCCAGTACTTC. Translating gives CASSTPAGGRETQYF.